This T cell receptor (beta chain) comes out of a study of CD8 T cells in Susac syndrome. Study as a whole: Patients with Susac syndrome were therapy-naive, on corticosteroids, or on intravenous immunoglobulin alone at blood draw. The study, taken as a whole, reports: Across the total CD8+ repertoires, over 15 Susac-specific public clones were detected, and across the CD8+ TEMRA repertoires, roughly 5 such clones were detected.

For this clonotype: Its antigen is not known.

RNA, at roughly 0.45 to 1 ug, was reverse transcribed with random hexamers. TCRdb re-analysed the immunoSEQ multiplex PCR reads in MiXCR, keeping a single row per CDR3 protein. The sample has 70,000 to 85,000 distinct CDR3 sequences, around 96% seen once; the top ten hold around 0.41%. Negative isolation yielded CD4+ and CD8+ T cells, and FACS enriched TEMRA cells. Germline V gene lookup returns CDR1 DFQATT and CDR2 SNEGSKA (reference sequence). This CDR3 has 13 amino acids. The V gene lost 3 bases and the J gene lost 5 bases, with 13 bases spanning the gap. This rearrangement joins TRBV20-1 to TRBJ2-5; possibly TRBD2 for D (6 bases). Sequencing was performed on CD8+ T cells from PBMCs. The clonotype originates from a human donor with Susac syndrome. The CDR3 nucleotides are TGCAGTGCTAGCTACGGGCGGGGCGAGACCCAGTACTTC. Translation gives CSASYGRGETQYF.